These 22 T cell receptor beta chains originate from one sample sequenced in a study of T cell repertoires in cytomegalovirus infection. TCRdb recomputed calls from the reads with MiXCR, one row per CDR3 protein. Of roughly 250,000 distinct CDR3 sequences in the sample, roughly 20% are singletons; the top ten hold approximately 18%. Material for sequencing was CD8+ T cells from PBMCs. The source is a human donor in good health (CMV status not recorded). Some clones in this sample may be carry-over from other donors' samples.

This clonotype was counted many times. CDR3 in amino acids: CASSLVAGGSETQYF. DNA for the CDR3: TGTGCCAGCAGCTTAGTGGCGGGGGGGTCCGAGACCCAGTACTTC. The J gene is TRBJ2-5, the V gene TRBV7-8; 9 nucleotides match TRBD2. V was pared by 1 base and J by 5 bases, with 5 bases of the junction left unmatched. The CDR3 has 15 amino acids. Per germline, CDR1 SGHVS and CDR2 FQNEAQ.

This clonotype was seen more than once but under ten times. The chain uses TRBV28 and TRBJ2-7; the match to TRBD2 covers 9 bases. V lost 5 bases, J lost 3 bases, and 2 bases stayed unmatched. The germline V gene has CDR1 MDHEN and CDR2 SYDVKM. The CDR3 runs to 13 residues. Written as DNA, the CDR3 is TGTGCCAGCAGTCAGCGGGGGGTCTACGAGCAGTACTTC. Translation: CASSQRGVYEQYF.

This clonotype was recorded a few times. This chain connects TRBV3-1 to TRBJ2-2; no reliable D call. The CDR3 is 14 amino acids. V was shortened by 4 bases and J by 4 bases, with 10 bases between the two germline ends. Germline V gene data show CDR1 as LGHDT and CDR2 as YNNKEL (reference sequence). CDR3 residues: CASSLIVATGELFF. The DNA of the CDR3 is TGTGCCAGCAGCCTAATTGTCGCCACCGGGGAGCTGTTTTTT.

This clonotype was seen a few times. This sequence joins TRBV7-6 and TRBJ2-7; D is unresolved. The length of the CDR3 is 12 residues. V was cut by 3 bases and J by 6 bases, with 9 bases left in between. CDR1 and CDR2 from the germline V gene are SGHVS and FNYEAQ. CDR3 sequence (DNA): TGTGCCAGCAGCTTGTACATAGCCGAGCAGTACTTC. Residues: CASSLYIAEQYF.

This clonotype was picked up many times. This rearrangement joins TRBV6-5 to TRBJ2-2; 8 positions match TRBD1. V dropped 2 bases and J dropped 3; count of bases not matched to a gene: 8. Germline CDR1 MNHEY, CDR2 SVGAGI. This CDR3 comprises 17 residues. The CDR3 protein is CASSYSPGQGYTGELFF. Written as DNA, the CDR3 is TGTGCCAGCAGTTACAGTCCTGGACAGGGCTACACCGGGGAGCTGTTTTTT.

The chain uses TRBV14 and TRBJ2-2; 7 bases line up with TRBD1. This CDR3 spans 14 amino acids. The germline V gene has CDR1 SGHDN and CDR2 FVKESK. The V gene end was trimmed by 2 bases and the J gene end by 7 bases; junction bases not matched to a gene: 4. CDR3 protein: CASSQLQGDGELFF. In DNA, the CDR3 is TGTGCCAGCAGCCAATTGCAGGGGGACGGGGAGCTGTTTTTT.

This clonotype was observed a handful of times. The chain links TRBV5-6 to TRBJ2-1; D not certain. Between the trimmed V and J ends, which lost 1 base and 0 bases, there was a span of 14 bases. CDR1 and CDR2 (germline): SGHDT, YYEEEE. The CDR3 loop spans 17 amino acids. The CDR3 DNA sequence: TGTGCCAGCAGCTTGTTGGAGTGGTTAGACTCCTACAATGAGCAGTTCTTC. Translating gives CASSLLEWLDSYNEQFF.

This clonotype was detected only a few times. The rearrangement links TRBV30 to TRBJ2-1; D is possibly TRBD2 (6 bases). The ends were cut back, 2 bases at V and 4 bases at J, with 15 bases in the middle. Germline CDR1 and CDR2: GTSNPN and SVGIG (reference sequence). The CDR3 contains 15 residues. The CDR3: CAWSYTSSAYNEQFF. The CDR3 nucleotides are TGTGCCTGGAGTTATACTAGCTCTGCGTACAATGAGCAGTTCTTC. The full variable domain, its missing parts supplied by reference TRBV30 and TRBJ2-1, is SQTIHQWPATLVQPVGSPLSLECTVEGTSNPNLYWYRQAAGRGLQLLFYSVGIGQISSEVPQNLSASRPQDRQFILSSKKLLLSDSGFYLCAWSYTSSAYNEQFFGPGTRLTVL.

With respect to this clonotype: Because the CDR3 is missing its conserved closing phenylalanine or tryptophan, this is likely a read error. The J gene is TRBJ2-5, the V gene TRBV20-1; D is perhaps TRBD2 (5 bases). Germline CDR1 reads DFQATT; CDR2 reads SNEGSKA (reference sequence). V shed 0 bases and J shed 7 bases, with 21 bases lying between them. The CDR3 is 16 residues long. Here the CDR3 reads CSARDTGNLVSGTQYL. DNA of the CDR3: TGCAGTGCTAGAGATACCGGGAACCTTGTGAGCGGGACCCAGTACTTG.

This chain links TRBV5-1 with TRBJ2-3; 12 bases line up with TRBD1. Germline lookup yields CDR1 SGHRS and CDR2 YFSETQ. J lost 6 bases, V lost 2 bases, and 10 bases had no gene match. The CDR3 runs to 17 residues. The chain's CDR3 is CASSLATGTGGVDTQYF. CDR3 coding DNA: TGCGCCAGCAGCTTAGCTACTGGGACAGGGGGCGTTGATACGCAGTATTTT.

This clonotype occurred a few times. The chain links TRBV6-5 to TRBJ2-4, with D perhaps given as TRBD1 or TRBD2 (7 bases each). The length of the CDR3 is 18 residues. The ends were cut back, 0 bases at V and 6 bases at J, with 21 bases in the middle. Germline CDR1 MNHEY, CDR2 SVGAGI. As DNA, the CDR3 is TGTGCCAGCAGTTACTCGAGGAGCGGGGAGCCAGGGGGAAACATTCAGTACTTC. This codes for CASSYSRSGEPGGNIQYF.

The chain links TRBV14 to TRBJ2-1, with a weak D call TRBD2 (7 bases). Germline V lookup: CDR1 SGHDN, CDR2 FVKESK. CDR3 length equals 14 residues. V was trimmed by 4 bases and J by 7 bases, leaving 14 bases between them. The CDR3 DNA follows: TGTGCCAGCAGCCCCTGGGGGGGGGCGAATGAGCAGTTCTTC. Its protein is CASSPWGGANEQFF.

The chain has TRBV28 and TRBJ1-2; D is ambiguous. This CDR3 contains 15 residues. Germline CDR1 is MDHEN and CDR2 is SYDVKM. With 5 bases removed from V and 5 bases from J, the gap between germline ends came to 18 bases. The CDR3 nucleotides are TGTGCCAGCAGTCAAAGGACTGTTCACCCGTATGGCTACACCTTC. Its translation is CASSQRTVHPYGYTF.

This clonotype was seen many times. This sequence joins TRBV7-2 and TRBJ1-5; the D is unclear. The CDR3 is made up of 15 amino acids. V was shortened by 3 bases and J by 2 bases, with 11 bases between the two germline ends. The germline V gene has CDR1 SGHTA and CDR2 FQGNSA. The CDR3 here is CASSFEGGRNQPQHF. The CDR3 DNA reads TGTGCCAGCAGCTTCGAAGGAGGGCGCAATCAGCCCCAGCATTTT.

Here the CDR3 reads CSAAPGPREQYF. CDR3 sequence (DNA): TGCAGTGCGGCTCCGGGACCCCGAGAGCAGTACTTC. This chain links TRBV20-1 with TRBJ2-7; either TRBD1 or TRBD2 may supply D (5 bases each). Between the trimmed V and J ends, which lost 6 bases and 7 bases, there was a span of 16 bases. The CDR3 is 12 amino acids. Germline V gene lookup returns CDR1 DFQATT and CDR2 SNEGSKA (reference sequence).

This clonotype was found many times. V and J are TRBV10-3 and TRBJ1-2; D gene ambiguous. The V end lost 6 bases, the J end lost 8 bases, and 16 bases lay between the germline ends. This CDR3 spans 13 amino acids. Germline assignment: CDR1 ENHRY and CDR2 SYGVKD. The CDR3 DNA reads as TGTGCCATCAGGGCCGTAGGAGGGCGCGGCTACACCTTC. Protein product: CAIRAVGGRGYTF.

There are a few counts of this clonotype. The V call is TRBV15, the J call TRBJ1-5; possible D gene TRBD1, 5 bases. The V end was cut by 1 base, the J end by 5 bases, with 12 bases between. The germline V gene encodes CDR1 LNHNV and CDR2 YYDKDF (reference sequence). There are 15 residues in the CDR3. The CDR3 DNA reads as TGTGCCACCAGCAGAGTAGCAGGGTCTTATCAGCCCCAGCATTTT. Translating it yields CATSRVAGSYQPQHF.

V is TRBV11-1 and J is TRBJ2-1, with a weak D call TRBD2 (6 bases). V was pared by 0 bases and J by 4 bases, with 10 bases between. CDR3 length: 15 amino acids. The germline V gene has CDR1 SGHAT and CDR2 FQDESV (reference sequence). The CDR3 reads CASSLAGGLYNEQFF. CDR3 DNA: TGTGCCAGCAGCTTAGCGGGGGGTCTGTACAATGAGCAGTTCTTC.

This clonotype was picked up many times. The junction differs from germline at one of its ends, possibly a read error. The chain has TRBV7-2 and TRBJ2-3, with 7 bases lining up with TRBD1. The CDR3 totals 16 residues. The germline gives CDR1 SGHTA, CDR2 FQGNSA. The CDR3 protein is CASGFRGGGNTDTQYF. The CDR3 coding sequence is TGTGCCAGCGGCTTCCGAGGGGGCGGAAACACAGATACGCAGTATTTT.

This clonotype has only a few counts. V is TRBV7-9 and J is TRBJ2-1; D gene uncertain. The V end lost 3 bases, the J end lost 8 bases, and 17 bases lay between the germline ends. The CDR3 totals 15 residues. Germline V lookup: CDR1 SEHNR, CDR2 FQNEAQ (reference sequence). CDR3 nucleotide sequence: TGTGCCAGCAGCTTTCAGCAGGAGTCACATTATGAGCAGTTCTTC. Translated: CASSFQQESHYEQFF.

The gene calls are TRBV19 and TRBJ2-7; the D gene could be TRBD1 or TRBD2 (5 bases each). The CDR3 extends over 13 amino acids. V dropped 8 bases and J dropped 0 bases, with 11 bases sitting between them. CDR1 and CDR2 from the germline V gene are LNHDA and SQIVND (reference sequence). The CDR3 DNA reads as TGTGCCAGTGGCTGGGGGAACTCCTACGAGCAGTACTTC. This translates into CASGWGNSYEQYF.

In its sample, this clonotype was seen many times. CDR3 amino acids: CASRHRTVHQPQHF. The CDR3 bases are TGTGCCAGCAGGCATAGGACGGTTCATCAGCCCCAGCATTTT. The chain is built from TRBV28 and TRBJ1-5; D gene ambiguous. The CDR3 runs to 14 residues. Germline V CDR1 and CDR2: MDHEN, SYDVKM. The V gene lost 6 bases and the J gene lost 5 bases, with 14 bases spanning the gap.